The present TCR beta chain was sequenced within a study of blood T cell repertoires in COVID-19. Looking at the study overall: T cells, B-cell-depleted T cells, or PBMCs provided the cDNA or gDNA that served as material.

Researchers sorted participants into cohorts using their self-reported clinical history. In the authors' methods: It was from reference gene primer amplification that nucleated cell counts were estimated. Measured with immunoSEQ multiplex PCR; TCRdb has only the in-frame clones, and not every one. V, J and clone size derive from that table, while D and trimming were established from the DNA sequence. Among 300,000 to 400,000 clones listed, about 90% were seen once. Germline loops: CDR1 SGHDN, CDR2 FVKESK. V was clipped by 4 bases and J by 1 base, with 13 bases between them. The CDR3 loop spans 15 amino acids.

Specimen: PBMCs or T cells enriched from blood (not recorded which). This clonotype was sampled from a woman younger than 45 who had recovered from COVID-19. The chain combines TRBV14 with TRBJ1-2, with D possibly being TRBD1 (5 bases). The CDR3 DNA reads TGTGCCAGCAGCCCCCGGACACAAATTAACTATGGCTACACCTTC. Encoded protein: CASSPRTQINYGYTF.